This T cell receptor beta chain was observed in a study of human CD4 T cells and Enterobacteriaceae (dated by TCRdb to 2019 to 2021). The study at large found these results: Compared with specific clonotypes, broadly cross-reactive clonotypes seemed more expanded ex vivo, with 11 of 19 and about 60% of the roughly 34 falling in the top 5%. The only basis for inferring the reactivity of ex vivo clonotypes was matching nucleotide sequences to CFSE-low cultures from the same donors.

On a FACSAria III, memory CD4+ T cells were FACS-sorted to over 95% purity, defined as all CD4+ cells except CD45RA+CCR7+CD95- naive cells. Blood from healthy donors was obtained from blood donation centers in Switzerland. Positive selection with CD4 and CD14 magnetic microbeads was used to enrich total CD4+ T cells and monocytes. Before sorting, CD8+, CD14+, CD16+, CD56+, CD19+ and CD25-bright cells were excluded. To assess in vivo expansion of bacteria-reactive clonotypes, total memory CD4+ T cells from two blood donors were sequenced directly ex vivo. Ficoll-Paque Plus was used to isolate peripheral blood mononuclear cells from donor blood. V is trimmed back by 2 bases and J by 5 bases, and the junction contains 5 bases that no gene match accounts for. The CDR3 holds 16 amino acids from the cysteine to the phenylalanine. Of the read, only the CDR3 DNA is kept; its 48 bases are in frame from base 1. CDR1 and CDR2 (MDHEN, SYDVKM) derive from the germline V gene.

Points on this clone: Its antigen remains undetermined. Base qualities are not recorded, but no much larger clone differs from it by a single base.

The ex vivo total memory CD4+ samples were sequenced at deep level, which gave a detection sensitivity of one cell in 200,000. The QIAamp DNA Micro Kit was used to extract genomic DNA from cell pellets, and spectrophotometry was used to check the DNA quantity and purity. Amplification of TCR Vbeta CDR3 regions was performed with the immunoSEQ multiplex PCR assay. Amplicons were sequenced on the Illumina HiSeq platform. The retrieved sequences were 87 nucleotides in length and included the CDR3 region. On the study's bioinformatics: A unique productive TCR Vbeta nucleotide sequence was defined as a clonotype and was quantified by productive template frequency from ImmunoSEQ Analyzer V3.0. Expanded clonotypes were defined by a threshold at the top 5th percentile of each frequency-ranked repertoire. The R package fossil was used to compute repertoire overlap as Chao-Jaccard, and the R package MASS was used to visualize the overlap by nonmetric multidimensional scaling. Imported from immuneACCESS, the table was reduced by TCRdb to in-frame sequences with V and J called. These copies leave out some clones; in studies compared against another copy, an unresolved V gene accounts for under half, and the cause of the remainder is not known. The V and J calls and clone size were taken over from that table, and D and trimming were inferred from the DNA. In all, the sample holds some 30,000 clones, and approximately 84% of those were seen once. The top ten clonotypes cover approximately 1.5% of the sample.

The chain links TRBV28 with TRBJ2-7; 14 middle bases align to TRBD2. The receptor was derived from a human donor in good health. The sample comprised memory CD4+ T cells from blood. The sample's cell subset or site label, decoded: total memory CD4 T cells sorted directly ex vivo, unstimulated. The DNA sequence follows: TGTGCCAGCAGTTTAACCGGGACTAGCGGGAGTAACGAGCAGTACTTC. It encodes CASSLTGTSGSNEQYF.